The following is a T cell receptor beta chain sequence with its context. With V trimmed by 0 bases and J by 3 bases, 3 bases remained unmatched. This CDR3 is 15 amino acids long. Germline V gene sequence: CDR1 SGDLS, CDR2 YYNGEE. The repertoire was sequenced with immunoSEQ multiplex PCR; TCRdb's copy has only in-frame clones and lacks some. The sample holds about 38,000 clones; roughly 87% are singletons and the top ten take around 4.5%. The record originates from a study of blood T cell repertoires in COVID-19. Study-level information: From T cells, B-cell-depleted T cells, or PBMCs came the material, which was cDNA or gDNA.

J is TRBJ2-1 and V is TRBV9; 7 bases line up with TRBD1. The source is a man between 60 and 75 years old with COVID-19, enrolled during active disease. Sequenced: peripheral blood. The CDR3, as DNA: TGTGCCAGCAGCGTAGGAGGGGACAGCTACAATGAGCAGTTCTTC. Amino acids: CASSVGGDSYNEQFF.